Below are 20 T cell receptor beta chains sequenced from a single sample in a study of T-cell reconstitution after alpha-beta-depleted transplantation in children. Unique molecular identifiers were built into the TCRbeta library. TCRdb analysed the PCR reads with MiXCR anew, one entry per CDR3 protein. The sample shows approximately 290,000 distinct CDR3 sequences, approximately 10% of them seen only once. Sample: peripheral blood, taken 180 days after TCRalphabeta/CD19-depleted stem cell transplant. These receptors were collected from a male patient aged 2-10 years who had a stem cell transplant for chronic granulomatous disease, so the T cells may come from the graft donor.

This clonotype was seen ten or more times. The genes are TRBV5-1 and TRBJ1-3; 7 nucleotides agree with TRBD1. Germline V gene sequence: CDR1 SGHRS, CDR2 YFSETQ. Germline trimming cut 3 bases from V and 4 bases from J; bases unmatched to any gene: 1. The CDR3 sequence is 13 residues long. Written as DNA, the CDR3 is TGCGCCAGCAGCTCGGACAGGGGAAACACCATATATTTT. Translation gives CASSSDRGNTIYF.

For this clonotype: A much larger clone differs from this one at a single base, so this may be a read error. The chain recombines TRBV7-9 with TRBJ1-2; D call uncertain. The V end was cut by 5 bases, the J end by 5 bases, with 18 bases between. The CDR3 length is 15 residues. CDR1 and CDR2 from the germline V gene are SEHNR and FQNEAQ (reference sequence). CDR3 loop: CASSQEGRRIYGYTF. CDR3 coding DNA: TGTGCCAGCAGCCAGGAGGGCAGGCGGATTTATGGCTACACCTTC.

This clonotype was recorded many times. The chain uses TRBV5-1 and TRBJ1-2; no definite D call. Germline assignment: CDR1 SGHRS and CDR2 YFSETQ. The CDR3 loop spans 13 amino acids. The ends were cut back, 3 bases at V and 4 bases at J, with 10 bases in the middle. The CDR3 reads CASSSGRGYGYTF. In DNA, the CDR3 is TGCGCCAGCAGCTCCGGACGGGGCTATGGCTACACCTTC.

In this sample, this clonotype turned up many times. The chain uses TRBV20-1 and TRBJ1-5; a possible D gene is TRBD1 (6 bases). The V and J ends lost 4 bases and 7 bases respectively, with 14 bases between them. Germline lookup yields CDR1 DFQATT and CDR2 SNEGSKA (reference sequence). CDR3 length: 13 amino acids. The CDR3 is CSATLQGGQPQHF. CDR3 nucleotide sequence: TGCAGTGCTACCTTACAGGGAGGCCAGCCCCAGCATTTT.

To note about this clonotype: A much bigger clone sits one base away, suggesting this may be a read error. This sequence joins TRBV29-1 and TRBJ2-6; D not certain. The germline V gene encodes CDR1 SQVTM and CDR2 ANQGSEA. V was clipped by 4 bases and J by 0 bases, with 4 bases between them. The CDR3 spans 13 residues. The CDR3 protein is CSVAASGANVLTF. DNA of the CDR3: TGCAGCGTTGCAGCCTCTGGGGCCAACGTCCTGACTTTC.

This clonotype occurred many times. This chain links TRBV20-1 with TRBJ2-5; 10 positions agree with TRBD1. With 4 bases clipped from V and 5 bases from J, the junction kept 4 bases outside the gene matches. This CDR3 has 13 amino acids. Germline CDR1 reads DFQATT; CDR2 reads SNEGSKA (reference sequence). This CDR3 is CSAMTGGLETQYF. In DNA form, the CDR3 reads TGCAGTGCTATGACAGGGGGCCTGGAGACCCAGTACTTC.

In its sample, this clonotype was seen many times. V and J are TRBV5-1 and TRBJ1-4; 8 bases match TRBD1. The length of the CDR3 is 14 residues. The germline CDR1 and CDR2 sequences are SGHRS and YFSETQ. Trimming at V came to 4 bases and at J to 8 bases, leaving 7 bases not matched to a gene. In DNA form, the CDR3 reads TGCGCCAGCAGCCTGGGACAGGCAGAAGAAAAACTGTTTTTT. It codes for CASSLGQAEEKLFF. Full variable domain (outside the CDR3, taken from reference TRBV5-1 and TRBJ1-4): KAGVTQTPRYLIKTRGQQVTLSCSPISGHRSVSWYQQTPGQGLQFLFEYFSETQRNKGNFPGRFSGRQFSNSRSEMNVSTLELGDSALYLCASSLGQAEEKLFFGSGTQLSVL.

This clonotype was observed at least ten times. V gene TRBV2 combines with J gene TRBJ2-1; TRBD1 might be the D (6 bases). Deletions cut 5 bases from V and 5 bases from J, with 10 bases between. Germline lookup yields CDR1 SNHLY and CDR2 FYNNEI. The CDR3 runs to 13 residues. CDR3 region: CASSQGPDNEQFF. The CDR3 DNA follows: TGTGCCAGCAGTCAGGGGCCCGACAATGAGCAGTTCTTC.

This clonotype has ten or more counts. CDR3 sequence reads: CSASVGKKSAGELFF. The CDR3 region has the DNA TGCAGCGCGAGTGTAGGGAAAAAATCGGCCGGGGAGCTGTTTTTT. This chain connects TRBV29-1 to TRBJ2-2; no definite D call. V was trimmed by 7 bases and J by 6 bases, leaving 21 bases between them. CDR3 length equals 15 residues. Germline V gene sequence: CDR1 SQVTM, CDR2 ANQGSEA.

This clonotype was counted at least ten times. The chain couples TRBV5-5 to TRBJ2-2; tentatively, D is TRBD1 (6 bases). This CDR3 contains 18 residues. Germline V gene sequence: CDR1 SGHKS, CDR2 YYEKEE (reference sequence). The V gene lost 0 bases and the J gene lost 2 bases, with 17 bases spanning the gap. The CDR3 coding sequence is TGTGCCAGCAGCTTGGCCAGGGGTTTGCGCGGTAACACCGGGGAGCTGTTTTTT. This translates into CASSLARGLRGNTGELFF.

This clonotype was observed many times. The chain is built from TRBV6-2 or TRBV6-3 and TRBJ2-7; 10 nucleotides agree with TRBD2. Looked up from germline, CDR1 is MNHEY and CDR2 is SVGEGT. This CDR3 contains 19 residues. V lost 2 bases and J lost 0; bases outside the gene matches: 13. The CDR3 is CASSYGPSGSHPSSYEQYF. The CDR3 bases are TGTGCCAGCAGTTACGGTCCTAGCGGGAGCCATCCTAGCTCCTACGAGCAGTACTTC.

This clonotype came up many times. The chain carries TRBV7-2 and TRBJ2-7; D remains unclear. Germline-derived CDR1 and CDR2 are SGHTA and FQGNSA. This CDR3 spans 16 amino acids. The V and J ends lost 1 base and 2 bases respectively, with 15 bases between them. The CDR3 DNA sequence: TGTGCCAGCAGCTTAGGACTCTCTGGCCCACCCTACGAGCAGTACTTC. Residues: CASSLGLSGPPYEQYF.

This clonotype was seen at least ten times. This chain links TRBV12-3 or TRBV12-4 with TRBJ2-2; TRBD1 matches at 10 bases. The CDR3 consists of 15 residues. Trimming took 4 bases from V and 6 from J; bases not matched to a gene: 5. The CDR3 is CASSSGTGESGELFF. CDR3 nucleotide sequence: TGTGCCAGCAGTTCCGGGACAGGGGAGTCCGGGGAGCTGTTTTTT.

This clonotype was observed many times. The chain combines TRBV12-3 or TRBV12-4 with TRBJ2-7; D tentatively reads TRBD1 or TRBD2 (6 bases each). The V gene lost 2 bases and the J gene lost 9 bases, with 17 bases spanning the gap. This CDR3 region has 14 residues. This CDR3 reads CASSLSGAGPGQYF. In DNA form, the CDR3 reads TGTGCCAGCAGTTTATCGGGGGCGGGACCTGGGCAGTACTTC.

A remark on this clonotype: This may be a read error: a much more frequent sequence differs by one nucleotide. The chain employs TRBV29-1 and TRBJ1-2; tentatively, D is TRBD1 (6 bases). With 4 bases removed from V and 5 bases from J, the gap between germline ends came to 14 bases. Per germline, CDR1 SQVTM and CDR2 ANQGSEA. The CDR3 has 13 amino acids. In DNA form, the CDR3 reads TGCAGCGTTGTTTTGCAGGGGAGATATGGCTACACCTTC. Its translation: CSVVLQGRYGYTF.

This clonotype was seen many times. V is TRBV20-1 and J is TRBJ1-5; TRBD1 might be the D (5 bases). Per the germline V gene, CDR1 is DFQATT and CDR2 is SNEGSKA (reference sequence). The germline V and J ends were trimmed by 5 bases and 0 bases, with 14 bases remaining between them. The CDR3 runs 15 residues. The CDR3 is CSAAIGTDSNQPQHF. The CDR3 coding sequence is TGCAGTGCTGCGATAGGGACGGATAGCAATCAGCCCCAGCATTTT.

This clonotype occurred many times. The rearrangement joins TRBV29-1 to TRBJ2-3; D is perhaps TRBD1 (6 bases). The V gene lost 6 bases and the J gene lost 1 base, with 14 bases spanning the gap. The CDR3 length is 14 residues. The germline V gene has CDR1 SQVTM and CDR2 ANQGSEA. Here the CDR3 DNA reads TGCAGCGTAACAGGGTGGGGAGGCACAGATACGCAGTATTTT. It is translated as CSVTGWGGTDTQYF.

This clonotype was counted at least ten times. The chain is built from TRBV12-3 or TRBV12-4 and TRBJ2-1, with 7 bases fitting TRBD2. The CDR3 contains 13 residues. The V gene end was trimmed by 11 bases and the J gene end by 4 bases; junction bases not matched to a gene: 8. CDR3 in DNA: TGTGCCGATGGGCTAGCGGATTACAATGAGCAGTTCTTC. It encodes CADGLADYNEQFF.

This clonotype was seen many times. CDR3 amino acids: CSALDRERKNTEAFF. The CDR3 DNA reads TGCAGTGCCTTGGACAGGGAGCGGAAGAACACTGAAGCTTTCTTT. The rearrangement uses TRBV20-1 and TRBJ1-1, with 8 bases identical to TRBD1. With 6 bases clipped from V and 1 base from J, the junction kept 10 bases outside the gene matches. CDR1 is DFQATT and CDR2 is SNEGSKA in the germline V gene (reference sequence). The CDR3 consists of 15 residues.

This clonotype was counted many times. The CDR3 nucleotides are TGTGCCAGCAGTTCAGCGGGCTACAATGAGCAGTTCTTC. Amino acid sequence: CASSSAGYNEQFF. The J gene is TRBJ2-1, the V gene TRBV12-3 or TRBV12-4, with D perhaps TRBD2 (6 bases). Trimming pared 4 bases from V and 3 bases from J, leaving 7 bases between. The CDR3 has 13 amino acids.